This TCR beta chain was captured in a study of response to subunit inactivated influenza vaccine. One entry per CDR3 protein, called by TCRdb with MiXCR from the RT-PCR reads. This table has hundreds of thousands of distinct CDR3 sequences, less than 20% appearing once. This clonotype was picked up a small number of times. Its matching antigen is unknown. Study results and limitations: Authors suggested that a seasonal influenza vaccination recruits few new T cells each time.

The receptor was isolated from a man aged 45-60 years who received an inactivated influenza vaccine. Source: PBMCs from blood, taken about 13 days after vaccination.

Written as DNA, the CDR3 is TGCGCCAGCAGCCAAGGAAACCCGGGACAGGGTGGTACTGGTATGTCCTACGAGCAGTACTTC. Amino acids: CASSQGNPGQGGTGMSYEQYF. V is TRBV4-1 and J is TRBJ2-7, with TRBD1 matching over 9 bases. Losses at the gene ends were 1 base for V and 1 base for J; bases not matched to a gene: 20. The CDR3 consists of 21 residues. CDR1 is MGHRA and CDR2 is YSYEKL in the germline V gene.